A selection of T cell receptor beta chains follows, all from one sample in a study of cytomegalovirus exposure and HLA in healthy donors. Only in-frame clones appear in the TCRdb table, and some are missing; sequencing was by immunoSEQ multiplex PCR. The data contain 40,000 or so clones, approximately 78% of them singletons. Sequences were obtained from PBMCs. These receptors originate from a woman aged 25 to 39 in good health and CMV-seronegative. CDR3s include the opening cysteine and the closing phenylalanine or tryptophan.

V gene: TRBV15
CDR3 protein: CATSKGREGSYEQYF

V gene: TRBV28
CDR3 protein: CASSPTRGRGQSKLFF

V gene: TRBV6-6
CDR3 protein: CASSPNQGSTEAFF

V gene: TRBV18
CDR3 protein: CASSPGGVGETQYF

V gene: TRBV19
CDR3 protein: CASSTGHATQPQHF

V gene: TRBV5-1
CDR3 protein: CASSLSYNEQFF

V gene: TRBV2
CDR3 protein: CASSPLLMNTEAFF

V gene: TRBV5-8
CDR3 protein: CASSDAAGRGYTF

V gene: TRBV5-4
CDR3 protein: CASSLAAAGANVLTF

V gene: TRBV2
CDR3 protein: CASSELGGKTDTQYF

V gene: TRBV30
CDR3 protein: CAGGPAAKETQYF

V gene: TRBV6-5
CDR3 protein: CASSASVGMNTEAFF

V gene: TRBV28
CDR3 protein: CASSPGQEYNEQFF

V gene: TRBV18
CDR3 protein: CASSPFFGGNTEAFF

V gene: TRBV19
CDR3 protein: CASSMPQAGEQYF

V gene: TRBV30
CDR3 protein: CAWSVFRQGASTDTQYF

V gene: TRBV7-3
CDR3 protein: CASSLSGRAYNEQFF

V gene: TRBV10-1
CDR3 protein: CASSESSGGTYNEQFF

V gene: TRBV2
CDR3 protein: CASSVSNPNEQYF

V gene: TRBV7-2
CDR3 protein: CASTPGLGSNEQFF

V gene: TRBV5-1
CDR3 protein: CASSAYIDSSPNYGYTF

V gene: TRBV30
CDR3 protein: CAWGDRGNQPQHF

V gene: TRBV29-1
CDR3 protein: CSAPGGPGRDYTEAFF

V gene: TRBV11-2
CDR3 protein: CASSLPLNSPLHF

V gene: TRBV30
CDR3 protein: CAWSSNGLEAFF

V gene: TRBV6-1
CDR3 protein: CATRYRGMGTEAFF

V gene: TRBV10-3
CDR3 protein: CAISTGASVEQYF

V gene: TRBV5-1
CDR3 protein: CASSKGQYTGELFF

V gene: TRBV6-5
CDR3 protein: CASSYEGGNSYNEQFF

V gene: TRBV6-1
CDR3 protein: CASSDGGGRQPQHF

V gene: TRBV4-1
CDR3 protein: CASSPPGLASGELFF

V gene: TRBV13
CDR3 protein: CASSPGGSQETQYF

V gene: TRBV30
CDR3 protein: CAWSVVQGYEQYF

V gene: TRBV7-9
CDR3 protein: CASSPSGVEEQFF

V gene: TRBV6-1
CDR3 protein: CASSTPQGGQPQHF

V gene: TRBV10-1
CDR3 protein: CASKNLPESRKLFF

V gene: TRBV20-1
CDR3 protein: CSTDRGDTIYF

V gene: TRBV7-2
CDR3 protein: CASSFGSGGTDTQYF

V gene: TRBV7-2
CDR3 protein: CASSLTSGRGAEQYF

V gene: TRBV6-5
CDR3 protein: CASSKTGKNTEAFF

V gene: TRBV29-1
CDR3 protein: CSVVRDSKENTEAFF

V gene: TRBV9
CDR3 protein: CASSPTSRGQGTEAFF

V gene: TRBV6-6
CDR3 protein: CASSSEGGGNQPQHF

V gene: TRBV7-8
CDR3 protein: CASSFSGMSDTQYF

V gene: TRBV5-1
CDR3 protein: CASSASTTNEKLFF

V gene: TRBV6-6
CDR3 protein: CASSYFYRGQNIQYF

V gene: TRBV6-6
CDR3 protein: CASTARWGGYEQYF

V gene: TRBV19
CDR3 protein: CASSATGAYNEQFF

V gene: TRBV5-1
CDR3 protein: CASSPWTGDASNEKLFF

V gene: TRBV5-1
CDR3 protein: CASSFLPGDEQFF

V gene: TRBV5-6
CDR3 protein: CASSPGLAVQETQYF

V gene: TRBV28
CDR3 protein: CASSLADRANGYTF

V gene: TRBV7-9
CDR3 protein: CASSLDRGIGGYTF

V gene: TRBV27
CDR3 protein: CASSVTGGYGYTF

V gene: TRBV2
CDR3 protein: CASSGDYSNEQFF

V gene: TRBV30
CDR3 protein: CAWTRDYEETQYF

V gene: TRBV5-6
CDR3 protein: CASSLGPLEQYF